The 16 T cell receptor beta chains given below trace back to one sample, sequenced in a study of blood T cells in healthy people across ages. A sample-barcoded 5' primer and a J-beta primer mix were used in a second PCR of roughly 6 to 12 cycles. TCRdb reanalysed the 5' RACE reads using MiXCR and keeps one entry per CDR3 protein. The top ten hold roughly 14% of the sample, which has 850,000 to 1,100,000 distinct CDR3 sequences, more than 30% seen once. The sample consisted of blood. These receptors all come from a man aged 18 to 30 in good health.

Turning to this clonotype: This may arise from a read error, as a much more abundant clone is one base away. This sequence joins TRBV10-3 and TRBJ2-7; D tentatively fits TRBD1 or TRBD2 (6 bases each). The length of the CDR3 is 15 residues. CDR1 and CDR2 (germline): ENHRY, SYGVKD. CDR3 protein: CVISDVGGGSYEQYF. The CDR3 bases are TGTGTCATCAGTGACGTCGGAGGGGGCTCCTACGAGCAGTACTTC.

The rearrangement uses TRBV14 and TRBJ1-1; D is unresolved. From germline, CDR1 is SGHDN and CDR2 FVKESK. V lost 4 bases and J lost 0, with 12 bases in between. CDR3 length: 15 amino acids. The CDR3 nucleotides read TGTGCCAGCAGCCCCCTTGGGGAGATGAACACTGAAGCTTTCTTT. Protein: CASSPLGEMNTEAFF.

The chain combines TRBV5-1 with TRBJ2-3; D is undetermined. The CDR3 length is 13 residues. V was cut by 3 bases and J by 1 base, with 6 bases left in between. Germline CDR1 reads SGHRS; CDR2 reads YFSETQ. CDR3 nucleotides: TGCGCCAGCAGCTCTCATGGCACAGATACGCAGTATTTT. Protein sequence: CASSSHGTDTQYF.

This chain joins TRBV4-3 and TRBJ2-7; D tentatively fits TRBD1 or TRBD2 (5 bases each). The CDR3 contains 15 residues. Germline loops: CDR1 LGHNA, CDR2 YSLEER. Trimming took off 0 bases at V and 6 bases at J, with 15 bases between the two ends. This chain's CDR3 is CASSQDLGVLGEQYF. The DNA for the CDR3 is TGCGCCAGCAGCCAAGATTTGGGGGTCCTCGGCGAGCAGTACTTC.

This clonotype was seen once. The V and J genes are TRBV18 and TRBJ1-1; D unclear. Germline assignment: CDR1 KGHSH and CDR2 LQKENI. Between the trimmed V and J ends, which lost 5 bases and 7 bases, there was a span of 14 bases. CDR3 length: 13 residues. In nucleotides, the CDR3 is TGTGCCAGCTCAGGGAGCTTTTTGGGTGAAGCTTTCTTT. Amino acids: CASSGSFLGEAFF.

The sample holds a few counts of this clonotype. DNA of the CDR3: TGTGCCAGCAGTTGGCGTGGTGAGCAGTTCTTC. Translating gives CASSWRGEQFF. The gene calls are TRBV7-9 and TRBJ2-1; unclear D gene. CDR1 is SEHNR, CDR2 FQNEAQ, per germline (reference sequence). The CDR3 loop spans 11 amino acids. Trimming cost V 6 bases and J 9 bases, with 9 bases left between them.

The chain joins TRBV7-6 to TRBJ2-1; TRBD2 might be the D (6 bases). The germline V gene has CDR1 SGHVS and CDR2 FNYEAQ. CDR3 length: 14 amino acids. V was shortened by 6 bases and J by 5 bases, with 14 bases between the two germline ends. The DNA for the CDR3 is TGTGCCAGCAGGCGAGGGAGGCAAAACAATGAGCAGTTCTTC. Protein sequence: CASRRGRQNNEQFF.

This clonotype was seen a handful of times. The gene calls are TRBV2 and TRBJ1-2, with no clear D. Per germline, CDR1 SNHLY and CDR2 FYNNEI. CDR3 length equals 14 residues. Trimming took 1 base from V and 4 from J, leaving 10 bases between them. The CDR3 nucleotides read TGTGCCAGCAGTGAAGGGCAGGACCTCTATGGCTACACCTTC. Translation gives CASSEGQDLYGYTF.

This clonotype has only a few counts. The chain joins TRBV5-1 to TRBJ2-1; D may be TRBD1 (6 bases). The CDR3 spans 14 residues. V lost 7 bases and J lost 6, with 17 bases in between. Germline V gene data show CDR1 as SGHRS and CDR2 as YFSETQ. This CDR3 reads CASSLARGRNEQFF. The DNA of the CDR3 is TGCGCCAGCTCCTTAGCCAGGGGCCGCAATGAGCAGTTCTTC.

The CDR3 region is CASTTRGASFGNEQYF. In DNA form, the CDR3 reads TGTGCCAGCACCACGAGGGGGGCATCCTTTGGGAATGAGCAGTACTTC. This chain connects TRBV12-3 or TRBV12-4 to TRBJ2-4; D possibly matches TRBD1 or TRBD2 (6 bases each). Trimming took 7 bases from V and 13 from J, leaving 29 bases between them. The CDR3 length is 16 residues.

This clonotype was seen a handful of times. The chain has TRBV5-6 and TRBJ1-2, with 9 bases aligning to TRBD1. This CDR3 is built from 16 residues. Trimming cost V 4 bases and J 0 bases; bases outside gene matches: 7. CDR1 and CDR2 (germline): SGHDT, YYEEEE. CDR3: CASSLAGDRANYGYTF. Here the CDR3 DNA reads TGTGCCAGCAGCCTTGCTGGGGACAGGGCTAACTATGGCTACACCTTC. The full variable domain, completed using reference TRBV5-6 and TRBJ1-2, is DAGVTQSPTHLIKTRGQQVTLRCSPKSGHDTVSWYQQALGQGPQFIFQYYEEEERQRGNFPDRFSGHQFPNYSSELNVNALLLGDSALYLCASSLAGDRANYGYTFGSGTRLTVV.

The V gene is TRBV7-2, the J gene TRBJ2-7; no reliable D call. Looked up from germline, CDR1 is SGHTA and CDR2 is FQGNSA. The CDR3 contains 14 residues. Between the trimmed V and J ends, which lost 4 bases and 1 base, there was a span of 11 bases. This CDR3 is CASSYLTQSYEQYF. CDR3 DNA sequence: TGTGCCAGCAGCTACTTAACCCAATCCTACGAGCAGTACTTC. Drawing the rest from reference TRBV7-2 and TRBJ2-7, the complete variable domain is GAGVSQSPSNKVTEKGKDVELRCDPISGHTALYWYRQSLGQGLEFLIYFQGNSAPDKSGLPSDRFSAERTGGSVSTLTIQRTQQEDSAVYLCASSYLTQSYEQYFGPGTRLTVT.

The gene calls are TRBV29-1 and TRBJ2-1; 10 nucleotides line up with TRBD1. V lost 4 bases and J lost 7; bases outside the gene matches: 4. Germline V gives CDR1 SQVTM, CDR2 ANQGSEA. CDR3 length: 13 residues. CDR3 sequence reads: CSVVGTGENEQFF. The CDR3 DNA is TGCAGCGTTGTTGGGACAGGGGAAAATGAGCAGTTCTTC.

The rearrangement links TRBV29-1 to TRBJ2-1, with D unresolved. Germline lookup yields CDR1 SQVTM and CDR2 ANQGSEA. This CDR3 is built from 13 residues. V lost 3 bases and J lost 0, with 6 bases in between. The DNA of the CDR3 is TGCAGCGTTGAGGTTAGCTCCTACAATGAGCAGTTCTTC. This encodes CSVEVSSYNEQFF.

This chain connects TRBV20-1 to TRBJ1-2; no reliable D call. V lost 4 bases and J 5 bases, leaving 14 bases between the germline ends. The CDR3 length is 13 residues. Germline V gene data show CDR1 as DFQATT and CDR2 as SNEGSKA (reference sequence). The CDR3 sequence is CSAIRPSSYGYTF. In DNA, the CDR3 is TGCAGTGCTATACGTCCTTCCTCATATGGCTACACCTTC.

This sequence joins TRBV29-1 and TRBJ2-6, with TRBD1 identical over 7 bases. The ends lost 6 bases at V and 4 bases at J; junction bases unmatched: 6. Per germline, CDR1 SQVTM and CDR2 ANQGSEA. This CDR3 is 14 amino acids long. The CDR3, as DNA: TGCAGCGTCGACGACAGGGCCGGGGCCAACGTCCTGACTTTC. Translating gives CSVDDRAGANVLTF. Filled out from reference TRBV29-1 and TRBJ2-6, the complete variable domain reads SAVISQKPSRDICQRGTSLTIQCQVDSQVTMMFWYRQQPGQSLTLIATANQGSEATYESGFVIDKFPISRPNLTFSTLTVSNMSPEDSSIYLCSVDDRAGANVLTFGAGSRLTVL.